The sequence of this T cell receptor beta chain was determined in a study of shared clonotypes between healthy human individuals. Study-wide points: Across subsets, estimated richness was generally greater for naive than for memory populations. Sharing across four donors was seen in 4.5% to 6.5% of naive CD4 clonotypes.

Authors' data handling: Owing to the provision of junction-only sequences devoid of quality scores by immunoSEQ, filtering differed. Measured with immunoSEQ multiplex PCR; TCRdb has only the in-frame clones, and not every one. That table is the source of V, J and clone size, and D and trimming were worked out from the DNA. The table has under 650,000 clones, roughly 95% seen once. Concerning this clone: Its specificity is not known.

The V and J ends lost 3 bases and 5 bases respectively, with 11 bases between them. This CDR3 has 13 residues. Germline lookup yields CDR1 GTSNPN and CDR2 SVGIG (reference sequence). The TCR sequence derives from a woman aged 30 to 39 in good health. The sequenced sample consisted of naive CD4+ T cells sorted from blood. The subset here: CD45RA+ positively selected. The chain carries TRBV30 and TRBJ1-5; D is undetermined. CDR3 sequence reads: CAWSGSDYQPQHF. The DNA for the CDR3 is TGTGCCTGGAGCGGAAGCGACTATCAGCCCCAGCATTTT.